This TCR beta chain was sequenced for a study of cytomegalovirus exposure and HLA in healthy donors. The overall study: Caucasian-associated ancestry cluster membership applied to about four fifths of around 400 genotyped donors.

Primers: 60 Vbeta forward and 13 Jbeta reverse. Sequencing was performed with immunoSEQ multiplex PCR; in TCRdb, only in-frame clones are kept and a portion is missing. The data contain roughly 200,000 clones, less than 85% of them singletons. The CDR3 spans 15 residues. V lost 5 bases and J 4 bases, leaving 18 bases between the germline ends. Looked up from germline, CDR1 is SNHLY and CDR2 is FYNNEI. As to this clone: Its antigen remains unknown.

Study-level results: A few of the chains that were CMV-associated were confirmed in vitro to be specific for CMV antigens. Previously analyzed data showed that most TCR beta V segments were productive at a frequency of about 87% or about 30%.

The rearrangement links TRBV2 to TRBJ2-7; possible D gene TRBD2, 7 bases. The sample comprised PBMCs. The clonotype comes from a girl aged 10-17 years in good health and CMV-seropositive. In DNA form, the CDR3 reads TGTGCCAGCAGTCCCGATGGCAGGGGAGGGTACGAGCAGTACTTC. Its protein product is CASSPDGRGGYEQYF.